These 9 T cell receptor beta chains were sequenced from one sample in a study of regulatory T cells in long-lasting Graves disease (TCRdb year 2021). The time point label of this sample denotes: persistent/refractory GD, antithyroid drugs over 5 years with positive TRAb. RNA was extracted from PBMCs in TRIzol for both TCR sequencing and RNA sequencing. Libraries were built with multiplex PCR. Sequencing took place on an Illumina HiSeq 4000. To build TCR beta libraries, CDR3 regions were amplified by Arm-PCR using iRepertoire HTBI primers. The public reads were run again by TCRdb, first through fastp at Q25 and then through MiXCR, and only productive beta chains were kept. Each entry merges the rows of one CDR3 protein and shows their most common DNA and genes. The sample table records around 450,000 distinct CDR3 sequences; roughly a fifth of these occur just once. Of the sample, around 7% falls within the top ten clones.

Here the sequenced sample was peripheral blood mononuclear cells (PBMCs), taken when the disease was refractory, from a patient treated with antithyroid drugs. The receptors were gathered from a female donor with Graves disease.

This clonotype was detected ten times or more. The chain is built from TRBV28 and TRBJ1-2, with TRBD1 matching 9 bases. Germline CDR1 and CDR2: MDHEN and SYDVKM. V lost 6 bases to trimming and J lost 7 bases; unmatched junction nucleotides: 9. CDR3 length: 14 residues. The CDR3 protein is CASRGDRAVAGYTF. Here the CDR3 DNA reads TGTGCCAGCAGGGGGGACAGGGCTGTAGCTGGCTACACCTTC.

Ten or more counts support this clonotype. The V gene is TRBV6-1, the J gene TRBJ2-5; possible D gene TRBD1, 6 bases. The CDR3 spans 14 residues. V lost 3 bases to trimming and J lost 0 bases, with 8 bases between them. The germline V gene has CDR1 MNHNS and CDR2 SASEGT. The CDR3 region is CASSDDRYQETQYF. The DNA of the CDR3 is TGTGCCAGCAGTGACGACAGGTACCAAGAGACCCAGTACTTC.

The chain is built from TRBV19 and TRBJ2-5; tentatively, D is TRBD1 or TRBD2 (5 bases each). This CDR3 contains 16 residues. V was cut by 5 bases and J by 4 bases, with 20 bases left in between. CDR1 is LNHDA, CDR2 SQIVND, per germline (reference sequence). The CDR3 loop is CASSQGPLYYLETQYF. For the CDR3, the DNA is TGTGCCAGTAGTCAGGGACCGCTCTATTACTTAGAGACCCAGTACTTC.

The chain couples TRBV4-1 to TRBJ2-7; D gene unclear. The CDR3 has 14 amino acids. Germline assignment: CDR1 MGHRA and CDR2 YSYEKL. V was trimmed by 0 bases and J by 8 bases, leaving 14 bases between them. The CDR3 region has the DNA TGCGCCAGCAGCCAAGATAGCATTCAACCGAAGCAGTACTTC. This sequence encodes CASSQDSIQPKQYF.

This clonotype has ten or more counts. The chain combines TRBV6-1 with TRBJ1-1, with D perhaps matching TRBD1 (5 bases). CDR1 and CDR2 (germline): MNHNS, SASEGT. This CDR3 spans 12 amino acids. The V end was cut by 6 bases, the J end by 8 bases, with 13 bases between. CDR3 coding DNA: TGTGCCAGCAGCAAAGGGGCTTCGGAAGCTTTCTTT. It yields the protein CASSKGASEAFF.

This clonotype showed up many times. The CDR3 DNA follows: TGTGCCAGCAGTTATTCCGGGACAGGCTTTAACTATGGCTACACCTTC. This translates into CASSYSGTGFNYGYTF. The chain recombines TRBV6-5 with TRBJ1-2; TRBD1 matches at 8 bases. The CDR3 has 16 amino acids. Germline lookup yields CDR1 MNHEY and CDR2 SVGAGI. V shed 3 bases and J 1 base; nucleotides not matched to a gene: 7.

The chain uses TRBV5-1 and TRBJ1-3; 8 bases map to TRBD1. Germline values: CDR1 SGHRS, CDR2 YFSETQ. The CDR3 totals 15 residues. The trim removed 0 bases at V and 2 bases at J, leaving 1 base unmatched. The CDR3 sequence: CASSLETGAGNTIYF. The CDR3 nucleotides read TGCGCCAGCAGCTTGGAGACAGGGGCTGGAAACACCATATATTTT. The whole variable domain, filled in from reference TRBV5-1 and TRBJ1-3, reads KAGVTQTPRYLIKTRGQQVTLSCSPISGHRSVSWYQQTPGQGLQFLFEYFSETQRNKGNFPGRFSGRQFSNSRSEMNVSTLELGDSALYLCASSLETGAGNTIYFGEGSWLTVV.

In its sample, this clonotype was seen many times. The V and J genes are TRBV28 and TRBJ2-7; no firm D call. CDR1 MDHEN and CDR2 SYDVKM come from the germline V gene. The CDR3 spans 13 residues. Trimming stripped 5 bases from V and 6 bases from J, with 14 bases between. The CDR3 loop is CASSQGYFSEQYF. The CDR3 DNA is TGTGCCAGCAGTCAAGGATACTTCTCCGAGCAGTACTTC.

Ten or more counts support this clonotype. The J gene is TRBJ1-5, the V gene TRBV6-5; no reliable D call. V was clipped by 2 bases and J by 8 bases, with 16 bases between them. Germline loops: CDR1 MNHEY, CDR2 SVGAGI. The CDR3 length is 15 residues. The CDR3 loop is CASSYPQIGVEPQHF. The DNA for the CDR3 is TGTGCCAGCAGTTACCCCCAAATTGGGGTAGAGCCCCAGCATTTT.